This TCR beta chain was captured in a study of CD8+CD57+ T cells in acquired aplastic anemia. About the research overall: Average DNA yield from sorted CD4+ and CD8+ cells was 3.2 ug. The study, taken as a whole, reports: Shared by patients and controls, nearly 30 CD8+ CDR3s were abundant in patients.

The study profiled TCR beta VDJ and CDR3 using genomic DNA as template. One entry per CDR3 protein results from TCRdb running MiXCR on the reads. This table has roughly 250,000 distinct CDR3 sequences, 65% to 90% appearing once. V lost 6 bases and J lost 13; bases outside the gene matches: 20. The CDR3 is 15 amino acids. This clonotype was counted a single time. Its antigen remains unidentified. Patients sequenced had flow cytometry evidence of CD8+CD57+ cell expansion. No therapy had been given to the patients at the time of blood sampling. Sequencing was carried out using sorted CD4+, CD8+, or CD8+CD57+ T cells (not recorded which) from PBMCs. This receptor was identified in a human donor with aplastic anemia. The chain links TRBV12-3 or TRBV12-4 to TRBJ1-1, with TRBD1 matching 7 bases. CDR3 loop: CASSLGGGNGHDDFF. The CDR3 DNA sequence: TGTGCCAGCAGCCTAGGGGGCGGAAACGGCCATGATGATTTCTTT.